What follows are 30 T cell receptor beta chains derived from one specimen sequenced in a study of T cell repertoires in cytomegalovirus infection. TCRdb reprocessed the reads via MiXCR and lists one record per CDR3 protein. In the table there are roughly 860,000 distinct CDR3 sequences, approximately 32% of which are singletons. These TCRs are of unknown antigen specificity. This material consisted of cultured CD8+ T cells from PBMCs, taken from culture after CMV antigen stimulation. The receptors were gathered from a human donor in good health (CMV status not recorded). Some clones in this sample may be carry-over from other donors' samples.

A few counts support this clonotype. This sequence joins TRBV19 and TRBJ2-3; D uncertain. Germline V gives CDR1 LNHDA, CDR2 SQIVND (reference sequence). V was clipped by 2 bases and J by 2 bases, with 5 bases between them. This CDR3 has 13 amino acids. The CDR3 here is CASSILPTDTQYF. The CDR3 DNA reads as TGTGCCAGTAGTATACTACCCACAGATACGCAGTATTTT.

The chain is built from TRBV19 and TRBJ1-2; the D is unclear. The CDR3 is 10 residues long. Germline V gene lookup returns CDR1 LNHDA and CDR2 SQIVND (reference sequence). Trimming pared 6 bases from V and 8 bases from J, leaving 7 bases between. For the CDR3, the DNA is TGTGCCAGTAGCTCCCCCGGCTACACCTTC. This gives the protein CASSSPGYTF.

This clonotype was observed a handful of times. The chain uses TRBV4-1 and TRBJ1-5, with D possibly matching TRBD1 (5 bases). The germline gives CDR1 MGHRA, CDR2 YSYEKL. CDR3 length: 15 residues. V gave up 0 bases and J gave up 4 bases, with 10 bases separating them. The CDR3, as DNA: TGCGCCAGCAGCCAAGAGCAGGGATGGAATCAGCCCCAGCATTTT. This codes for CASSQEQGWNQPQHF.

This chain links TRBV18 with TRBJ2-2, with no clear D. The CDR3 sequence is 14 residues long. CDR1 and CDR2 (germline): KGHSH, LQKENI. V was shortened by 8 bases and J by 1 base, with 11 bases between the two germline ends. This CDR3 is CASPQPGNTGELFF. CDR3 DNA sequence: TGTGCCAGCCCCCAGCCCGGGAACACCGGGGAGCTGTTTTTT.

J is TRBJ2-5 and V is TRBV25-1; weak D call: TRBD1 (5 bases). Germline assignment: CDR1 MGHDK and CDR2 SYGVNS. The CDR3 runs to 15 residues. Between the trimmed V and J ends, which lost 1 base and 2 bases, there was a span of 11 bases. CDR3 nucleotides: TGTGCCAGCAGTGAATGGGGCAAGCGACAAGAGACCCAGTACTTC. Its protein is CASSEWGKRQETQYF.

The sample holds a few counts of this clonotype. CDR3 residues: CASSERPEQQETQYF. CDR3 sequence (DNA): TGTGCCAGCAGTGAAAGGCCAGAGCAGCAAGAGACCCAGTACTTC. The chain uses TRBV2 and TRBJ2-5, with D unresolved. This CDR3 is built from 15 residues. With 2 bases removed from V and 2 bases from J, the gap between germline ends came to 12 bases. CDR1 and CDR2 (germline): SNHLY, FYNNEI.

This chain connects TRBV15 to TRBJ2-2; D possibly corresponds to TRBD2 (5 bases). The CDR3 totals 14 residues. V gave up 2 bases and J gave up 7 bases, with 11 bases separating them. Looked up from germline, CDR1 is LNHNV and CDR2 is YYDKDF (reference sequence). This chain's CDR3 is CATSRWVAHGELFF. CDR3 sequence (DNA): TGTGCCACCAGCAGATGGGTAGCGCACGGGGAGCTGTTTTTT.

The J gene is TRBJ2-2, the V gene TRBV11-3; D tentatively fits TRBD1 or TRBD2 (6 bases each). Trimming removed 0 bases at V and 2 bases at J, with 13 bases between. The germline CDR1 and CDR2 sequences are SGHNT and YENEEA. The CDR3 has 17 amino acids. CDR3 DNA: TGTGCCAGCAGCTTAGAAGACGGGGGCCCTAACACCGGGGAGCTGTTTTTT. Its protein is CASSLEDGGPNTGELFF.

This clonotype was seen only a few times. J is TRBJ2-1 and V is TRBV4-1, with D possibly matching TRBD2 (5 bases). CDR1 and CDR2 (germline): MGHRA, YSYEKL. The length of the CDR3 is 16 residues. V lost 6 bases and J 0 bases, leaving 15 bases between the germline ends. The CDR3 loop is CASSQYWESSYNEQFF. As DNA, the CDR3 is TGCGCCAGCAGTCAGTATTGGGAGAGCTCCTACAATGAGCAGTTCTTC.

This clonotype was seen a handful of times. The V call is TRBV27, the J call TRBJ2-7; 12 bases fit TRBD2. Trimming at V came to 8 bases and at J to 3 bases, leaving 14 bases not matched to a gene. The length of the CDR3 is 17 residues. The germline gives CDR1 MNHEY, CDR2 SMNVEV (reference sequence). The CDR3 spells CASRTSGGPNPFYEQYF. The CDR3 nucleotides are TGTGCCAGCCGTACTAGCGGGGGGCCCAATCCTTTCTACGAGCAGTACTTC.

The CDR3 bases are TGCAGCGTCTTAGACAGCTACAATGAGCAGTTCTTC. Translated: CSVLDSYNEQFF. This rearrangement joins TRBV29-1 to TRBJ2-1; D may be TRBD1 (5 bases). Per the germline V gene, CDR1 is SQVTM and CDR2 is ANQGSEA. The V gene lost 6 bases and the J gene lost 3 bases, with 9 bases spanning the gap. CDR3 length: 12 residues.

This clonotype was counted a few times. The rearrangement uses TRBV2 and TRBJ1-1; 7 nucleotides line up with TRBD1. In germline, CDR1 is SNHLY, CDR2 FYNNEI. This CDR3 spans 18 amino acids. With 0 bases clipped from V and 0 bases from J, the junction kept 10 bases outside the gene matches. CDR3 in DNA: TGTGCCAGCAGTGAAGCGCTTCCGGGACAGATTATGAACACTGAAGCTTTCTTT. Protein: CASSEALPGQIMNTEAFF.

This clonotype has more than one count but fewer than ten. The J gene is TRBJ1-1, the V gene TRBV6-5, with 9 nucleotides matching TRBD1. Germline CDR1 and CDR2: MNHEY and SVGAGI. The CDR3 is 16 amino acids. The trim removed 6 bases at V and 1 base at J, leaving 9 bases unmatched. CDR3 nucleotides: TGTGCCAGCAGACAACAGGGGGCTTATGAGAACACTGAAGCTTTCTTT. The encoded protein is CASRQQGAYENTEAFF.

This clonotype was observed a few times. This chain joins TRBV12-3 or TRBV12-4 and TRBJ2-3; 8 positions match TRBD1. After removal of 5 bases from V and 5 bases from J, the junction contained 6 bases not matched to a gene. This CDR3 comprises 14 residues. The CDR3 protein is CASSATGVEDTQYF. For the CDR3, the DNA is TGTGCCAGCAGTGCGACAGGGGTGGAAGATACGCAGTATTTT.

The chain couples TRBV5-8 to TRBJ2-3, with 7 bases aligning to TRBD1. V shed 0 bases, J shed 4 bases, and the junction held 5 bases outside the gene matches. CDR1 and CDR2 (germline): SGHTS, YDEGEE. CDR3 size: 15 residues. CDR3 region: CASSLEGASPDTQYF. Written as DNA, the CDR3 is TGTGCCAGCAGCTTGGAGGGGGCTAGTCCAGATACGCAGTATTTT.

CDR3 region: CASSGPGTFEQYV. In DNA, the CDR3 is TGTGCCAGCAGCGGCCCAGGGACTTTCGAGCAGTACGTC. This sequence joins TRBV3-1 and TRBJ2-7; D perhaps matches TRBD2 (6 bases). This CDR3 is built from 13 residues. Germline V gene data show CDR1 as LGHDT and CDR2 as YNNKEL (reference sequence). V gave up 5 bases and J gave up 6 bases, with 14 bases separating them.

There are a few counts of this clonotype. This chain connects TRBV15 to TRBJ1-5; D unclear. The CDR3 loop spans 12 amino acids. Trimming took off 9 bases at V and 5 bases at J, with 11 bases between the two ends. The V gene's germline CDR1 is LNHNV and CDR2 YYDKDF (reference sequence). For the CDR3, the DNA is TGTGCCACTGGCGTTGGTCATCAGCCCCAGCATTTT. Its translation is CATGVGHQPQHF. Using reference TRBV15 and TRBJ1-5 for the parts outside the CDR3, the full variable domain is DAMVIQNPRYQVTQFGKPVTLSCSQTLNHNVMYWYQQKSSQAPKLLFHYYDKDFNNEADTPDNFQSRRPNTSFCFLDIRSPGLGDTAMYLCATGVGHQPQHFGDGTRLSIL.

The V gene is TRBV12-5, the J gene TRBJ2-2; 10 bases are a match to TRBD2. Germline assignment: CDR1 LGHNT and CDR2 FRNRAP. The V segment lost 3 bases and the J segment 3 bases; nucleotides outside the gene matches: 7. The CDR3 runs to 17 residues. CDR3 in amino acids: CASGFTSGDKDTGELFF. Written as DNA, the CDR3 is TGTGCTAGTGGTTTTACTAGCGGGGATAAGGACACCGGGGAGCTGTTTTTT.

The rearrangement joins TRBV12-3 or TRBV12-4 to TRBJ2-5; 14 nucleotides agree with TRBD2. CDR3 length: 16 residues. V gave up 3 bases and J gave up 10 bases; unmatched junction bases: 10. This CDR3 reads CASSFPTSGGAIVQYF. The CDR3 region has the DNA TGTGCCAGCAGTTTCCCGACTAGCGGGGGGGCCATAGTCCAGTACTTC.

This clonotype was observed many times. This chain joins TRBV7-9 and TRBJ1-1; D unclear. The germline V and J ends were trimmed by 1 base and 1 base, with 13 bases remaining between them. The CDR3 has 16 residues. CDR1 is SEHNR and CDR2 is FQNEAQ in the germline V gene (reference sequence). CDR3 in DNA: TGTGCCAGCAGCTTAGAACATCCCCCGAGGAACACTGAAGCTTTCTTT. It is translated as CASSLEHPPRNTEAFF.

This clonotype was counted many times. The chain combines TRBV7-9 with TRBJ2-7, with 8 bases identical to TRBD1. The CDR3 loop spans 15 amino acids. Per germline, CDR1 SEHNR and CDR2 FQNEAQ (reference sequence). V lost 5 bases, J lost 1 base, and 7 bases stayed unmatched. DNA for the CDR3: TGTGCCAGCAGCCCAGACAGGGGATTTTCCTACGAGCAGTACTTC. Translating it yields CASSPDRGFSYEQYF. The complete variable domain, with remaining parts taken from reference TRBV7-9 and TRBJ2-7, reads DTGVSQNPRHKITKRGQNVTFRCDPISEHNRLYWYRQTLGQGPEFLTYFQNEAQLEKSRLLSDRFSAERPKGSFSTLEIQRTEQGDSAMYLCASSPDRGFSYEQYFGPGTRLTVT.

In regard to this clonotype: The junction and the germline gene differ at one end; a read error may be behind it. V and J are TRBV7-4 and TRBJ1-6, with a weak D call TRBD1 (5 bases). From germline, CDR1 is SGHVT and CDR2 SQSDAQ. CDR3 length: 14 residues. The CDR3 nucleotides are TGTGCCAACAGCTTAGAAGGGGTTGGGTCACCCCTCCACTTT. It specifies CANSLEGVGSPLHF.

This chain links TRBV11-2 with TRBJ2-7; D is unclear. The CDR3 is made up of 14 amino acids. The germline V gene has CDR1 SGHAT and CDR2 FQNNGV. Trimming left V 4 bases short and J 6 bases short, with 16 bases between. CDR3 nucleotides: TGTGCCAGCAGCTCCGCCGTTAAGGTGGCCGAGCAGTACGTC. As protein: CASSSAVKVAEQYV.

Only a few counts were recorded for this clonotype. V gene TRBV6-2 or TRBV6-3 combines with J gene TRBJ1-5; D gene unclear. The CDR3 is made up of 14 amino acids. Deletions cut 7 bases from V and 6 bases from J, with 16 bases between. Germline CDR1 reads MNHEY; CDR2 reads SVGEGT. CDR3 coding DNA: TGTGCCAGCACCCTCCGGTGGGCGCTTCAGCCCCAGCATTTT. This translates into CASTLRWALQPQHF.

The rearrangement joins TRBV27 to TRBJ1-1; D is possibly TRBD1 (6 bases). Looked up from germline, CDR1 is MNHEY and CDR2 is SMNVEV (reference sequence). V was pared by 3 bases and J by 7 bases, with 18 bases between. This CDR3 has 15 amino acids. The CDR3 reads CASSFYGQTLLEAFF. DNA for the CDR3: TGTGCCAGCAGTTTCTACGGACAGACCCTGCTTGAAGCTTTCTTT.

The genes are TRBV5-5 and TRBJ2-5; TRBD2 aligns across 9 bases. Germline V lookup: CDR1 SGHKS, CDR2 YYEKEE (reference sequence). With V trimmed by 0 bases and J by 5 bases, 5 bases remained unmatched. The CDR3 loop spans 15 amino acids. CDR3 protein: CASSLDSGGPETQYF. The CDR3 DNA is TGTGCCAGCAGCTTGGACAGCGGGGGGCCGGAGACCCAGTACTTC.

This chain joins TRBV18 and TRBJ1-2; D may be TRBD1 (5 bases). This CDR3 is 13 amino acids long. Between the trimmed V and J ends, which lost 1 base and 6 bases, there was a span of 9 bases. The germline V gene encodes CDR1 KGHSH and CDR2 LQKENI. For the CDR3, the DNA is TGTGCCAGCTCACCACGCTGGGGGGATGGCTACACCTTC. Its protein product is CASSPRWGDGYTF.

The CDR3: CSAWGVGAENTEAFF. DNA for the CDR3: TGCAGTGCTTGGGGGGTGGGGGCGGAGAACACTGAAGCTTTCTTT. The rearrangement joins TRBV20-1 to TRBJ1-1; weak D call: TRBD1 (6 bases). The length of the CDR3 is 15 residues. Trimming left V 5 bases short and J 1 base short, with 17 bases between. The germline V gene has CDR1 DFQATT and CDR2 SNEGSKA (reference sequence).

This clonotype was detected once. This chain connects TRBV27 to TRBJ2-1; 9 bases map to TRBD1. CDR3 size: 14 residues. The V gene's germline CDR1 is MNHEY and CDR2 SMNVEV (reference sequence). Trimming took 3 bases from V and 6 from J; bases not matched to a gene: 3. The CDR3 DNA reads as TGTGCCAGCAGTTTCTTGGGACAGGGCAATGAGCAGTTCTTC. It encodes CASSFLGQGNEQFF.

This clonotype occurred many times. The junction departs from the called germline gene at one end, perhaps through a read error. V and J are TRBV7-2 and TRBJ2-3; perhaps TRBD2 as D (5 bases). The CDR3 is made up of 14 amino acids. Germline-derived CDR1 and CDR2 are SGHTA and FQGNSA. The CDR3 protein is CASSVALSTDTQYF. Written as DNA, the CDR3 is TGTGCCAGCAGCGTAGCGCTTAGCACGGATACGCAGTATTTT.